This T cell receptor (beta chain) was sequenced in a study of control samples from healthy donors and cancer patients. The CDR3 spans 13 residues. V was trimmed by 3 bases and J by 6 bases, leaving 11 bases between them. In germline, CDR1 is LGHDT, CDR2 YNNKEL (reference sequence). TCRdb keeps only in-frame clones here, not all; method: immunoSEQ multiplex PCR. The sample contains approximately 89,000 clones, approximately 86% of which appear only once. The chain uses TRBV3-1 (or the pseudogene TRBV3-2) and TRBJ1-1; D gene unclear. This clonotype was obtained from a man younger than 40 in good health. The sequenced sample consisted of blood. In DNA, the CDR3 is TGTGCCAGCAGCCACGGACGGAGGGCTGAAGCTTTCTTT. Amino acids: CASSHGRRAEAFF.